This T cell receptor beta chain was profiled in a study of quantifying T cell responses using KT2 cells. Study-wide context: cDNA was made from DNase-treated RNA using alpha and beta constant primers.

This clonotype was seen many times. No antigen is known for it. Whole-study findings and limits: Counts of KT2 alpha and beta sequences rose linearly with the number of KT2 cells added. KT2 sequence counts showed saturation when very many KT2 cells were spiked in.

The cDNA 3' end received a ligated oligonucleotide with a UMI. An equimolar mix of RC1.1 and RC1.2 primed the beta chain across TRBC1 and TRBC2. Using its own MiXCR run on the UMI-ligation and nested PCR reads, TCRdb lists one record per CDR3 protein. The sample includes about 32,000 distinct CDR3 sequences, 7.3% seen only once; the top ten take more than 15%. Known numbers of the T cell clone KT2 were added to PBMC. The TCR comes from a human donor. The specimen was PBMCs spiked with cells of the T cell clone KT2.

The CDR3 reads CASSLYRETQYF. The CDR3, as DNA: TGTGCCAGCAGTTTATATCGGGAGACCCAGTACTTC. The rearrangement links TRBV12-3 or TRBV12-4 to TRBJ2-5; no definite D call. The CDR3 runs 12 residues. V shed 2 bases and J shed 5 bases, with 6 bases lying between them.